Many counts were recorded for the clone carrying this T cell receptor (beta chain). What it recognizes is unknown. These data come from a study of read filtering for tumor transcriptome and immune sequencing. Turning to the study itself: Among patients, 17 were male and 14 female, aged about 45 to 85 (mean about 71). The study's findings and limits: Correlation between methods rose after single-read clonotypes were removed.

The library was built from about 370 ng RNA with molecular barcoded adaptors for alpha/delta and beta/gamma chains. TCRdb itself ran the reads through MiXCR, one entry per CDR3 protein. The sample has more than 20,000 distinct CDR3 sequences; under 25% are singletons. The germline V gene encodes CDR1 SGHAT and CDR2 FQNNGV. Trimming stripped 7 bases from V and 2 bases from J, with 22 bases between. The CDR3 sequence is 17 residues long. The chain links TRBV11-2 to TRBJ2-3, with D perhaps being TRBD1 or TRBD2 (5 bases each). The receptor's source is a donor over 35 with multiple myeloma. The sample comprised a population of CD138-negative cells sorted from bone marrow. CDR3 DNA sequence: TGTGCCAGCAAGCTTAGAATAAACGGGGACCCCACAGATACGCAGTATTTT. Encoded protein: CASKLRINGDPTDTQYF.